The rows below give T cell receptor beta chains drawn from one sample of a study of blood T cell repertoires in COVID-19. Method: immunoSEQ multiplex PCR; TCRdb's copy keeps in-frame clones and lacks some. The sample holds some 260,000 clones, over 75% seen once. Specimen: peripheral blood. The source is a woman in her seventies with COVID-19, enrolled during active disease. Each CDR3 is given with its conserved first and last residue. The D gene is left open where the match is weak. Clone sizes are given selectively: once, few, many, or a class where the clone is expanded.

V gene	D gene	J gene	clone size	CDR3 DNA	CDR3 protein
TRBV12-3/TRBV12-4	TRBD1	TRBJ2-1	.	TGTGCCAGCAGAAGACAGGGCTACAATGAGCAGTTCTTC	CASRRQGYNEQFF
TRBV24-1	.	TRBJ1-2	once	TGTGCCACCAGTGGCTCGGGTCTAGGAGACTATGGCTACACCTTC	CATSGSGLGDYGYTF
TRBV7-2	TRBD1	TRBJ2-2	.	TGTGCCAGCAGCTTAGCGTCAGGGGGCACGACCACCGGGGAGCTGTTTTTT	CASSLASGGTTTGELFF
TRBV5-4	.	TRBJ1-1	.	TGTGCCAGCAGCTTGATTCCGGGCACTGAAGCTTTCTTT	CASSLIPGTEAFF
TRBV4-3	TRBD1	TRBJ1-2	.	TGCGCCAGCAGCCAAGGGAACACCGGGACAGCGAGTATCTCCTTC	CASSQGNTGTASISF
TRBV9	.	TRBJ1-6	.	TGTGCCAGCAGCGTAGCAGGGTCTGGGAATTCACCCCTCCACTTT	CASSVAGSGNSPLHF
TRBV19	TRBD1	TRBJ1-4	.	TGTGCCAGTACTCCAGGACAGGGAAATGAAAAACTGTTTTTT	CASTPGQGNEKLFF
TRBV30	.	TRBJ1-3	.	TGTGCCTGGAGTGTGCGGGGGGCGCCTGGAAACACCATATATTTT	CAWSVRGAPGNTIYF
TRBV5-1	TRBD2	TRBJ2-7	.	TGCGCCAGCAGCACTACTAGCGGGCCTGCCTACGAGCAGTACTTC	CASSTTSGPAYEQYF
TRBV19	.	TRBJ1-1	.	TGTGCCAGTAGTATTGGGGGGGTGGGTACTGAAGCTTTCTTT	CASSIGGVGTEAFF